The sample holds many counts of the clone carrying this TCR beta chain. The entry originates in a study of early T cells in non-severe SARS-CoV-2 infection. The V gene end was trimmed by 2 bases and the J gene end by 2 bases; junction bases not matched to a gene: 4. This CDR3 region has 15 residues. Germline CDR1 is MNHEY and CDR2 is SVGAGI. Using its own MiXCR run on the 5' RACE reads, TCRdb lists one record per CDR3 protein. This table holds 50,000 to 60,000 distinct CDR3 sequences, approximately 6.7% found once. Specimen: whole blood. This receptor was taken from an adult who was a healthcare worker with PCR-confirmed SARS-CoV-2 infection or an uninfected control (not recorded which). This chain uses TRBV6-5 with TRBJ2-3; 7 bases are a match to TRBD2. The CDR3 bases are TGTGCCAGCAGTTACCAGGGACTAACCACAGATACGCAGTATTTT. This sequence encodes CASSYQGLTTDTQYF.